Below, 15 T cell receptor beta chains from the same sample are listed, as sequenced in a study of T cell responses to AZD1222 COVID-19 vaccine. The assay was immunoSEQ multiplex PCR, and TCRdb's table has in-frame clones only and misses some. The table records around 100,000 clones, 85% to 90% of them present only once. Material: peripheral blood, obtained on day 0 of AZD1222 vaccination. These receptors were taken from an adult in good health.

The V call is TRBV19, the J call TRBJ1-2; 8 bases match TRBD1. J was trimmed by 6 bases and V by 1 base; bases with no gene match: 1. CDR1 is LNHDA, CDR2 SQIVND, per germline (reference sequence). This CDR3 is 13 amino acids long. CDR3 nucleotides: TGTGCCAGTAGTATAGGACAGGGGCATGGCTACACCTTC. Protein sequence: CASSIGQGHGYTF.

This chain joins TRBV7-3 and TRBJ2-4; 8 bases line up with TRBD1. The CDR3 extends over 15 amino acids. Germline assignment: CDR1 SGHTA and CDR2 FQGTGA. The V and J ends lost 5 bases and 8 bases, in that order; junction bases with no gene match: 11. In nucleotides, the CDR3 is TGTGCCAGCAGCGGCCGCCCAGACAGGGGCGACATTCAGTACTTC. The encoded protein is CASSGRPDRGDIQYF.

The chain employs TRBV5-1 and TRBJ1-4, with 8 bases matching TRBD1. Germline loops: CDR1 SGHRS, CDR2 YFSETQ. There are 15 residues in the CDR3. V lost 8 bases to trimming and J lost 7 bases; unmatched junction nucleotides: 13. The CDR3 sequence: CASKPAQGAGEKLFF. The CDR3 bases are TGCGCCAGTAAACCCGCCCAGGGGGCAGGTGAAAAACTGTTTTTT.

The rearrangement joins TRBV19 to TRBJ1-2; D perhaps matches TRBD1 (5 bases). CDR1 is LNHDA and CDR2 is SQIVND in the germline V gene (reference sequence). This CDR3 has 15 residues. Trimming left V 5 bases short and J 4 bases short, with 17 bases between. CDR3 sequence (DNA): TGTGCCAGTAGTCCCGGCCCCCACAGGTTCTATGGCTACACCTTC. Protein sequence: CASSPGPHRFYGYTF.

A single count supports this clone. The chain recombines TRBV3-1 (or the pseudogene TRBV3-2) with TRBJ2-7, with 7 bases aligning to TRBD1. The V gene end was trimmed by 4 bases and the J gene end by 5 bases; junction bases not matched to a gene: 8. Germline V gene sequence: CDR1 LGHDT, CDR2 YNNKEL (reference sequence). This CDR3 is built from 14 residues. CDR3: CASSRSGTADEQYF. As DNA, the CDR3 is TGTGCCAGCAGCCGTTCCGGGACAGCGGACGAGCAGTACTTC.

A note on this clone: This sample also contains other DNA sequences that code for the same CDR3. The V call is TRBV29-1, the J call TRBJ2-5, with TRBD1 matching 8 bases. The V gene's germline CDR1 is SQVTM and CDR2 ANQGSEA. The CDR3 covers 12 residues. J was trimmed by 3 bases and V by 6 bases; bases with no gene match: 3. CDR3 nucleotides: TGCAGCGTCGACAGGGGAAAAGAGACCCAGTACTTC. Amino acids: CSVDRGKETQYF.

This chain connects TRBV5-5 to TRBJ1-2; 8 bases match TRBD1. The V gene's germline CDR1 is SGHKS and CDR2 YYEKEE (reference sequence). The CDR3 length is 14 residues. The V segment lost 4 bases and the J segment 8 bases; nucleotides outside the gene matches: 10. Written as DNA, the CDR3 is TGTGCCAGCAGCACCGGACAGGGAAGGGGCGGCTACACCTTC. Translation: CASSTGQGRGGYTF.

The V and J genes are TRBV5-1 and TRBJ1-3, with D unresolved. Germline CDR1 and CDR2: SGHRS and YFSETQ. The CDR3 is 13 residues long. The V end lost 8 bases, the J end lost 0 bases, and 9 bases lay between the germline ends. The CDR3 bases are TGCGCCAGTAGGGTTAGCTCTGGAAACACCATATATTTT. Amino acids: CASRVSSGNTIYF.

V usage is TRBV9 and J usage is TRBJ1-2, with 8 bases that match TRBD1. The CDR3 consists of 15 residues. V was clipped by 3 bases and J by 3 bases; unmatched bases: 7. Germline V lookup: CDR1 SGDLS, CDR2 YYNGEE. Written as DNA, the CDR3 is TGTGCCAGCAGCGAACAAGCACAGGGGGACTATGGCTACACCTTC. Residues: CASSEQAQGDYGYTF.

The chain uses TRBV2 and TRBJ1-2, with D maybe TRBD1 (6 bases). V gave up 6 bases and J gave up 2 bases, with 10 bases separating them. The germline V gene has CDR1 SNHLY and CDR2 FYNNEI. The CDR3 extends over 13 amino acids. The CDR3 coding sequence is TGTGCCAGCAGCCCGGACAGCAACTATGGCTACACCTTC. Translated: CASSPDSNYGYTF.

The rearrangement joins TRBV7-2 to TRBJ1-1; TRBD1 might be the D (5 bases). CDR1 and CDR2 (germline): SGHTA, FQGNSA. The length of the CDR3 is 16 residues. The ends were cut back, 1 base at V and 1 base at J, with 13 bases in the middle. CDR3 sequence (DNA): TGTGCCAGCAGCTTAGGCGGTCGGGGCAGGAACACTGAAGCTTTCTTT. Its translation: CASSLGGRGRNTEAFF.

This clone was seen more than once but under ten times. The rearrangement uses TRBV7-7 and TRBJ2-5; the match to TRBD1 covers 7 bases. CDR3 length: 13 residues. Germline V CDR1 and CDR2: SSHAT, FNYEAQ (reference sequence). V lost 5 bases to trimming and J lost 7 bases; unmatched junction nucleotides: 7. This chain's CDR3 is CASSTQNRGTQYF. In nucleotides, the CDR3 is TGTGCCAGCAGCACCCAAAACAGGGGGACCCAGTACTTC.

The J gene is TRBJ2-1, the V gene TRBV5-1; D possibly corresponds to TRBD1 (5 bases). The CDR3 has 15 residues. Trimming cost V 4 bases and J 2 bases, with 13 bases left between them. CDR1 is SGHRS and CDR2 is YFSETQ in the germline V gene. The CDR3 reads CASSPQGGTYNEQFF. In nucleotides, the CDR3 is TGCGCCAGCAGCCCCCAGGGTGGAACCTACAATGAGCAGTTCTTC.

V is TRBV5-1 and J is TRBJ1-4, with D unresolved. This CDR3 has 11 residues. Germline loops: CDR1 SGHRS, CDR2 YFSETQ. Trimming pared 5 bases from V and 7 bases from J, leaving 6 bases between. The CDR3 here is CASSSGEKLFF. The CDR3 DNA reads as TGCGCCAGCAGTTCGGGTGAAAAACTGTTTTTT.

This chain joins TRBV18 and TRBJ1-3, with unresolved D. Germline CDR1 and CDR2: KGHSH and LQKENI. The CDR3 is made up of 13 amino acids. V lost 0 bases and J 3 bases, leaving 3 bases between the germline ends. CDR3 DNA sequence: TGTGCCAGCTCACCACCGGTTGGAAACACCATATATTTT. This encodes CASSPPVGNTIYF.